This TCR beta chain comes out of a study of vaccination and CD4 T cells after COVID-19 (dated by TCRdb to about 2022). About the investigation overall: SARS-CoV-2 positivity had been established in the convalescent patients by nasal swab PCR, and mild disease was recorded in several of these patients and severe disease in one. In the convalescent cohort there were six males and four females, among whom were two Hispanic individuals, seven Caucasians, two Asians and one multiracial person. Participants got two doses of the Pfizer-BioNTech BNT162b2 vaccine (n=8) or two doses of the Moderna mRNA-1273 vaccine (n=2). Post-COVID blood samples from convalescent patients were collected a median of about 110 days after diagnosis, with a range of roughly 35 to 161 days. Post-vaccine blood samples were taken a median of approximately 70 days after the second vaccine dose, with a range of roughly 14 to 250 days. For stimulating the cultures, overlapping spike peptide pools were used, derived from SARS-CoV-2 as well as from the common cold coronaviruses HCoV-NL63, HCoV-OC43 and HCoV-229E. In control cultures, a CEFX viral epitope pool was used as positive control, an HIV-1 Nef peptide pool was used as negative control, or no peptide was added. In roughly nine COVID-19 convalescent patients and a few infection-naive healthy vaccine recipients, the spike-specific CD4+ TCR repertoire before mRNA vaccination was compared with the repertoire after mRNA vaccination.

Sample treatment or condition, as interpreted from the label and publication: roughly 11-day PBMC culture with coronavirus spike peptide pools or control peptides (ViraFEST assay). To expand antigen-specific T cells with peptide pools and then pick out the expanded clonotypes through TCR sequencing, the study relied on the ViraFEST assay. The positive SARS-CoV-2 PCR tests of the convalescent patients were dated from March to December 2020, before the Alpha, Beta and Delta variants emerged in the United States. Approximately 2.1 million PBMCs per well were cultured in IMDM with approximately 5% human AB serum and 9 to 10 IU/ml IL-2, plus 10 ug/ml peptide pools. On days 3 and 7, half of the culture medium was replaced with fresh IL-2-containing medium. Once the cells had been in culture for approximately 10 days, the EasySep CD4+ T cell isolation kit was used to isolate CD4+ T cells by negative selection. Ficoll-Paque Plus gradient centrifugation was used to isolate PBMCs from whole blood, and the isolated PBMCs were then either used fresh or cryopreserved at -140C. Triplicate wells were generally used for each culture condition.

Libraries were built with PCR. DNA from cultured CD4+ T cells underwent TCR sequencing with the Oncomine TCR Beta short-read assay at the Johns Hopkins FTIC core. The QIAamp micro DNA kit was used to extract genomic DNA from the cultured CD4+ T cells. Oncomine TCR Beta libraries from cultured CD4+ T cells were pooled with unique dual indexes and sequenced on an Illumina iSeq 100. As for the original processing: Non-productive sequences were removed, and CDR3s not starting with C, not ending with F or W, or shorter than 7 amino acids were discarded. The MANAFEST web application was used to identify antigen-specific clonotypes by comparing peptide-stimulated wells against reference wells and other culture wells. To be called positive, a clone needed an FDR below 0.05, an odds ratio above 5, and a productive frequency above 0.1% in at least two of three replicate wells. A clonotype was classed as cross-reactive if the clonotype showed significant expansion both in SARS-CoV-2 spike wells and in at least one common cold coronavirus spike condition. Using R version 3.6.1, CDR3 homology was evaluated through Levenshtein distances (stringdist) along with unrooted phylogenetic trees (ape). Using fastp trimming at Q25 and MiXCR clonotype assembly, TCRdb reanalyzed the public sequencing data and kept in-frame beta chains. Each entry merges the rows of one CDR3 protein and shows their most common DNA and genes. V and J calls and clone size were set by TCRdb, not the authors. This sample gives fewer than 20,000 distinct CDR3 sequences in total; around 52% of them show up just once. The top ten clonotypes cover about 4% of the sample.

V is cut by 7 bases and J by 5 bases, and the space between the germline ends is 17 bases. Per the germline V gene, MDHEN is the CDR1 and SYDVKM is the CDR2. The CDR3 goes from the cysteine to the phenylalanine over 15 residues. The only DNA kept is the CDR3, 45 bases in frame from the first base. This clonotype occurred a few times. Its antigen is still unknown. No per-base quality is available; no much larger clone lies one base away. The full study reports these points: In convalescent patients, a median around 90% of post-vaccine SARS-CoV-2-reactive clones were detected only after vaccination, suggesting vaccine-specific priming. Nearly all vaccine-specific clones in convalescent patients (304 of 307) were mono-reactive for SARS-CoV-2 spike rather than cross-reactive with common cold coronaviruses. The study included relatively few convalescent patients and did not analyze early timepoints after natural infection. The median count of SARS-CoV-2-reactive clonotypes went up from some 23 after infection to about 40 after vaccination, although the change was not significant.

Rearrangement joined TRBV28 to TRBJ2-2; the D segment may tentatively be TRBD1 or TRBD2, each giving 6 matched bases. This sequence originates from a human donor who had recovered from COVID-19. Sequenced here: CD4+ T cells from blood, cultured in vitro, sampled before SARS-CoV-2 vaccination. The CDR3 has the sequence CASTRGPLRTGELFF. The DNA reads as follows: TGTGCCAGCACCCGGGGGCCCCTGAGGACCGGGGAGCTGTTTTTT.